This T cell receptor beta chain was recovered during a study of T cell responses to AZD1222 COVID-19 vaccine. Turning to the study itself: Investigators merged groups given second doses at roughly 4 or roughly 12 weeks.

Findings and caveats of the study: Vaccination with two AZD1222 doses was followed by a rise in Spike-specific TCR breadth and depth. The sample set comprised mostly white British donors with more females, and clonal diversity was possibly underestimated.

V gave up 1 base and J gave up 4 bases; unmatched junction bases: 5. The germline gives CDR1 SGHNT, CDR2 YYREEE (reference sequence). The CDR3 runs to 15 residues. The method was immunoSEQ multiplex PCR; TCRdb's version includes in-frame clones alone and lacks a portion of them. The sample lists over 100,000 clones; roughly nine tenths were seen once. Comment on this clone: The antigen remains undetermined.

The material was peripheral blood, obtained on day 0 of AZD1222 vaccination. This clonotype was sampled from an adult in good health. The J gene is TRBJ2-7, the V gene TRBV5-4, with 10 bases identical to TRBD1. CDR3: CASSLRGTGDYEQYF. Written as DNA, the CDR3 is TGTGCCAGCAGCTTGAGAGGGACAGGGGATTACGAGCAGTACTTC.